The 29 T cell receptor beta chains below come from one sample, sequenced in a study of cytomegalovirus exposure and HLA in healthy donors. Produced via immunoSEQ multiplex PCR; TCRdb's table is partial and in-frame only. The sample holds around 250,000 clones, 90% seen once. Input material: PBMCs. These receptors were taken from a young woman in good health and CMV-seronegative.

This clone was detected only a few times. The J gene is TRBJ2-1, the V gene TRBV6-6; 7 bases agree with TRBD2. The trim removed 8 bases at V and 7 bases at J, leaving 14 bases unmatched. The CDR3 is 15 residues long. Germline CDR1 reads MNHNY; CDR2 reads SVGAGI (reference sequence). The CDR3 here is CASDFGTTPTNEQFF. The CDR3 bases are TGTGCCAGCGATTTCGGGACTACCCCTACGAATGAGCAGTTCTTC.

This rearrangement joins TRBV28 to TRBJ1-1; 7 bases are a match to TRBD1. V trimming: 3 bases; J trimming: 11 bases; junction bases outside the gene matches: 3. This CDR3 spans 11 amino acids. Germline V gene data show CDR1 as MDHEN and CDR2 as SYDVKM. The chain's CDR3 is CASSFIQGAFF. The CDR3 nucleotides are TGTGCCAGCAGTTTCATACAGGGGGCTTTCTTT.

This clone was counted between two and nine times. The chain recombines TRBV30 with TRBJ1-1, with D perhaps TRBD1 (5 bases). This CDR3 contains 14 residues. Germline V lookup: CDR1 GTSNPN, CDR2 SVGIG (reference sequence). V lost 3 bases to trimming and J lost 3 bases, with 14 bases between them. The CDR3 spells CAWSHRQYHTEAFF. For the CDR3, the DNA is TGTGCCTGGAGCCACCGACAGTACCACACTGAAGCTTTCTTT.

CDR3 bases: TGTGCCAGCAACCCGAGACAGTGGCCTTCAGATACGCAGTATTTT. It specifies CASNPRQWPSDTQYF. The chain recombines TRBV27 with TRBJ2-3, with D maybe TRBD1 (5 bases). The CDR3 loop spans 15 amino acids. The V gene lost 7 bases and the J gene lost 4 bases, with 18 bases spanning the gap. CDR1 and CDR2 (germline): MNHEY, SMNVEV (reference sequence).

V usage is TRBV18 and J usage is TRBJ1-1; the D gene is possibly TRBD1 (5 bases). The CDR3 runs 15 residues. Trimming took off 2 bases at V and 5 bases at J, with 15 bases between the two ends. Germline V CDR1 and CDR2: KGHSH, LQKENI. CDR3 in DNA: TGTGCCAGCTCACCAAATCAGGGCGGGGGGACTGAAGCTTTCTTT. Protein: CASSPNQGGGTEAFF.

The J gene is TRBJ2-2, the V gene TRBV14; the match to TRBD1 covers 7 bases. Germline loops: CDR1 SGHDN, CDR2 FVKESK. The CDR3 extends over 18 amino acids. With 0 bases clipped from V and 2 bases from J, the junction kept 9 bases outside the gene matches. CDR3 region: CASSQDLGTEINTGELFF. In nucleotides, the CDR3 is TGTGCCAGCAGCCAAGATTTAGGGACAGAGATCAACACCGGGGAGCTGTTTTTT.

Only one count was recorded for this clone. The chain uses TRBV6-5 and TRBJ2-3; the match to TRBD2 covers 11 bases. Germline CDR1 and CDR2: MNHEY and SVGAGI. V shed 2 bases, J shed 0 bases, and the junction held 1 base outside the gene matches. The CDR3 extends over 16 amino acids. The CDR3 nucleotides read TGTGCCAGCAGTTACCTAGCGGGGGGAAGCACAGATACGCAGTATTTT. Residues: CASSYLAGGSTDTQYF.

The rearrangement uses TRBV19 and TRBJ1-2, with TRBD1 as a possible D gene (6 bases). The CDR3 totals 15 residues. Trimming shortened V by 3 bases and J by 4 bases, and 15 bases separated the two germline ends. CDR1 is LNHDA and CDR2 is SQIVND in the germline V gene (reference sequence). DNA of the CDR3: TGTGCCAGTAGTATCCTTAACAGGGTAGGCTATGGCTACACCTTC. Translation: CASSILNRVGYGYTF.

CDR3 sequence reads: CASSYGTRGNTQYF. CDR3 bases: TGTGCCAGCAGTTACGGGACTAGGGGGAATACGCAGTATTTT. This sequence joins TRBV6-5 and TRBJ2-3; 8 nucleotides agree with TRBD2. With 2 bases clipped from V and 7 bases from J, the junction kept 5 bases outside the gene matches. In germline, CDR1 is MNHEY, CDR2 SVGAGI. The CDR3 has 14 amino acids.

The chain combines TRBV6-1 with TRBJ2-6; D is possibly TRBD2 (5 bases). The germline V and J ends were trimmed by 4 bases and 0 bases, with 16 bases remaining between them. Germline V CDR1 and CDR2: MNHNS, SASEGT. This CDR3 contains 18 residues. CDR3 residues: CASSAWTARLSGANVLTF. In DNA, the CDR3 is TGTGCCAGCAGTGCCTGGACTGCCCGCCTCTCTGGGGCCAACGTCCTGACTTTC.

The rearrangement links TRBV28 to TRBJ1-6, with D perhaps matching TRBD1 (5 bases). Trimming pared 6 bases from V and 10 bases from J, leaving 16 bases between. Germline values: CDR1 MDHEN, CDR2 SYDVKM. There are 14 residues in the CDR3. The CDR3 sequence is CASSQVGGGSPLHF. CDR3 coding DNA: TGTGCCAGCAGCCAGGTCGGGGGTGGGTCACCCCTCCACTTT.

The chain couples TRBV30 to TRBJ2-1; no reliable D call. V lost 5 bases and J 0 bases, leaving 8 bases between the germline ends. The CDR3 length is 13 residues. The germline V gene has CDR1 GTSNPN and CDR2 SVGIG (reference sequence). The CDR3 bases are TGTGCCTGGTTTACCGGCTCCTACAATGAGCAGTTCTTC. It translates to CAWFTGSYNEQFF.

V and J are TRBV5-1 and TRBJ1-6; D is unclear. Trimming removed 3 bases from V and 5 bases from J, with 9 bases in between. CDR3 size: 14 residues. Germline values: CDR1 SGHRS, CDR2 YFSETQ. CDR3 DNA sequence: TGCGCCAGCAGCTACGACGGGGATAATTCACCCCTCCACTTT. Translating it yields CASSYDGDNSPLHF. Using reference TRBV5-1 and TRBJ1-6 for the parts outside the CDR3, the full variable domain is KAGVTQTPRYLIKTRGQQVTLSCSPISGHRSVSWYQQTPGQGLQFLFEYFSETQRNKGNFPGRFSGRQFSNSRSEMNVSTLELGDSALYLCASSYDGDNSPLHFGNGTRLTVT.

This clone came up once. The rearrangement links TRBV14 to TRBJ2-7; a possible D gene is TRBD2 (5 bases). CDR1 and CDR2 from the germline V gene are SGHDN and FVKESK. The CDR3 runs to 14 residues. V lost 2 bases and J lost 5, with 13 bases in between. CDR3 DNA: TGTGCCAGCAGCCAACGGGGAACTTGGAACGAGCAGTACTTC. It codes for CASSQRGTWNEQYF. Full variable domain (remainder filled in from reference TRBV14 and TRBJ2-7): EAGVTQFPSHSVIEKGQTVTLRCDPISGHDNLYWYRRVMGKEIKFLLHFVKESKQDESGMPNNRFLAERTGGTYSTLKVQPAELEDSGVYFCASSQRGTWNEQYFGPGTRLTVT.

Only one count was recorded for this clone. The V and J genes are TRBV7-2 and TRBJ2-1; TRBD1 might be the D (5 bases). Germline V gene lookup returns CDR1 SGHTA and CDR2 FQGNSA. The CDR3 is made up of 12 amino acids. The V gene lost 2 bases and the J gene lost 8 bases, with 7 bases spanning the gap. The CDR3, as DNA: TGTGCCAGCAGCTTACAGGGTTATGAGCAGTTCTTC. Its protein product is CASSLQGYEQFF.

The chain links TRBV7-2 to TRBJ2-7, with 9 bases lining up with TRBD1. The V gene end was trimmed by 6 bases and the J gene end by 2 bases; junction bases not matched to a gene: 5. Germline V gene data show CDR1 as SGHTA and CDR2 as FQGNSA. CDR3 length: 14 amino acids. As DNA, the CDR3 is TGTGCCAGCAGTCGAGACAGGGGGGCCTACGAGCAGTACTTC. The encoded protein is CASSRDRGAYEQYF.

The genes are TRBV28 and TRBJ1-2; TRBD1 matches 7 bases. The trim removed 2 bases at V and 2 bases at J, leaving 2 bases unmatched. The CDR3 has 14 residues. Per germline, CDR1 MDHEN and CDR2 SYDVKM. CDR3 protein: CASSLMTGNYGYTF. The CDR3 DNA follows: TGTGCCAGCAGTTTAATGACAGGGAACTATGGCTACACCTTC.

This clone was detected only a few times. The V gene is TRBV25-1, the J gene TRBJ1-2; D ambiguous. With 1 base removed from V and 4 bases from J, the gap between germline ends came to 10 bases. The germline gives CDR1 MGHDK, CDR2 SYGVNS. The CDR3 length is 14 residues. The CDR3 nucleotides are TGTGCCAGCAGTGAATTTCTCCCTCCCTATGGCTACACCTTC. This sequence encodes CASSEFLPPYGYTF.

The chain joins TRBV30 to TRBJ1-1; 9 nucleotides match TRBD1. The CDR3 totals 13 residues. From germline, CDR1 is GTSNPN and CDR2 SVGIG (reference sequence). V shed 6 bases and J 2 bases; nucleotides not matched to a gene: 4. The CDR3 sequence is CACWTGENTEAFF. The DNA of the CDR3 is TGTGCCTGCTGGACAGGGGAAAACACTGAAGCTTTCTTT.

The genes are TRBV29-1 and TRBJ2-1; 10 nucleotides match TRBD2. The V gene's germline CDR1 is SQVTM and CDR2 ANQGSEA. V was clipped by 1 base and J by 10 bases; unmatched bases: 7. This CDR3 is built from 14 residues. The CDR3 here is CSVEGPSGGEEQFF. CDR3 DNA: TGCAGCGTTGAAGGACCCAGCGGGGGGGAAGAGCAGTTCTTC.

The count of this clone is one. The genes are TRBV9 and TRBJ2-7, with a possible D match to TRBD1 (7 bases). V dropped 0 bases and J dropped 3 bases, with 13 bases sitting between them. Germline V gene lookup returns CDR1 SGDLS and CDR2 YYNGEE. The CDR3 is 15 residues long. The CDR3 reads CASSVGPGGIYEQYF. The CDR3 coding sequence is TGTGCCAGCAGCGTAGGGCCAGGGGGGATCTACGAGCAGTACTTC.

This chain uses TRBV28 with TRBJ1-5; D perhaps matches TRBD1 (5 bases). V was shortened by 4 bases and J by 6 bases, with 16 bases between the two germline ends. From germline, CDR1 is MDHEN and CDR2 SYDVKM. The CDR3 runs 15 residues. The CDR3 sequence: CASSSYRSRVQPQHF. CDR3 nucleotide sequence: TGTGCCAGCAGTTCCTACAGGTCCCGGGTTCAGCCCCAGCATTTT.

This clone was detected only a few times. The chain combines TRBV5-1 with TRBJ2-7, with 12 nucleotides matching TRBD2. This CDR3 contains 15 residues. Per germline, CDR1 SGHRS and CDR2 YFSETQ. V lost 0 bases, J lost 5 bases, and 3 bases stayed unmatched. The CDR3 is CASSLATSGGNEQYF. CDR3 DNA: TGCGCCAGCAGCTTGGCTACTAGCGGGGGGAACGAGCAGTACTTC.

CDR3 amino acids: CASSQDWAGRGYTEAFF. The CDR3 DNA reads as TGCGCCAGCAGCCAAGATTGGGCAGGGAGGGGATACACTGAAGCTTTCTTT. The chain uses TRBV4-3 and TRBJ1-1; maybe TRBD1 (5 bases). The germline V and J ends were trimmed by 0 bases and 3 bases, with 17 bases remaining between them. The germline V gene encodes CDR1 LGHNA and CDR2 YSLEER. CDR3 size: 17 residues.

The J gene is TRBJ1-2, the V gene TRBV5-1, with TRBD1 as a possible D gene (5 bases). Germline CDR1 is SGHRS and CDR2 is YFSETQ. The ends were cut back, 0 bases at V and 0 bases at J, with 15 bases in the middle. The CDR3 runs to 17 residues. The CDR3 nucleotides read TGCGCCAGCAGCTTGGAGGGGTTGCTCCGTACTAACTATGGCTACACCTTC. The encoded protein is CASSLEGLLRTNYGYTF.

The V and J genes are TRBV7-2 and TRBJ1-2; 9 bases fit TRBD1. Germline values: CDR1 SGHTA, CDR2 FQGNSA. The CDR3 is made up of 16 amino acids. V gave up 7 bases and J gave up 4 bases; unmatched junction bases: 13. DNA for the CDR3: TGTGCCAGCACCCGGGACAGGGAAGTAGTTGGCTATGGCTACACCTTC. Its protein is CASTRDREVVGYGYTF. The whole variable domain, filled in from reference TRBV7-2 and TRBJ1-2, reads GAGVSQSPSNKVTEKGKDVELRCDPISGHTALYWYRQSLGQGLEFLIYFQGNSAPDKSGLPSDRFSAERTGGSVSTLTIQRTQQEDSAVYLCASTRDREVVGYGYTFGSGTRLTVV.

The chain recombines TRBV4-1 with TRBJ1-5; TRBD1 aligns across 9 bases. This CDR3 comprises 15 residues. Looked up from germline, CDR1 is MGHRA and CDR2 is YSYEKL. V was clipped by 0 bases and J by 7 bases; unmatched bases: 4. The CDR3 loop is CASSQEGQGPQPQHF. The CDR3 DNA follows: TGCGCCAGCAGCCAAGAGGGACAGGGTCCCCAGCCCCAGCATTTT.

This chain uses TRBV11-3 with TRBJ2-1; possibly TRBD2 for D (5 bases). Between the trimmed V and J ends, which lost 4 bases and 11 bases, there was a span of 15 bases. The CDR3 runs 13 residues. The germline CDR1 and CDR2 sequences are SGHNT and YENEEA. The CDR3: CASSSPNDGKQFF. DNA of the CDR3: TGTGCCAGCAGCTCCCCCAACGACGGGAAGCAGTTCTTC.

J is TRBJ1-6 and V is TRBV7-2, with D unclear. Trimming cost V 2 bases and J 10 bases, with 18 bases left between them. The CDR3 totals 16 residues. The germline gives CDR1 SGHTA, CDR2 FQGNSA. CDR3 amino acids: CASSLQWRASGSPLHF. CDR3 DNA sequence: TGTGCCAGCAGCTTACAGTGGAGGGCCTCGGGCTCACCCCTCCACTTT. Filled out from reference TRBV7-2 and TRBJ1-6, the complete variable domain reads GAGVSQSPSNKVTEKGKDVELRCDPISGHTALYWYRQSLGQGLEFLIYFQGNSAPDKSGLPSDRFSAERTGGSVSTLTIQRTQQEDSAVYLCASSLQWRASGSPLHFGNGTRLTVT.